Only a few counts were recorded for the clone carrying this T cell receptor (beta chain). The antigen remains undetermined. The sample originates from a study of CD8+CD57+ T cells in acquired aplastic anemia. Study in general: Yields of DNA that came from sorted CD4+ and CD8+ cells averaged roughly 3.2 ug. Study-level findings and limits: The CD8+ Simpson's diversity of patients and controls was not significantly different. Researchers report that 25 to 35 CD8+ CDR3 sequences appeared in both patients and controls.

V lost 1 base and J lost 2; bases outside the gene matches: 1. The CDR3 length is 14 residues. Germline CDR1 and CDR2: SGHTA and FQGNSA. CDR3 and TCR beta VDJ profiling relied on a genomic DNA template. TCRdb called the reads again in MiXCR, with one record for every CDR3 protein. The sample contains about 95,000 distinct CDR3 sequences, about 67% of which appear only once. Individuals selected for sequencing had exhibited CD8+CD57+ cell expansion on flow cytometry. J is TRBJ2-5 and V is TRBV7-2, with 7 bases lining up with TRBD2. Sequenced sample: sorted CD4+, CD8+, or CD8+CD57+ T cells (not recorded which) from PBMCs. This sequence originates from a human donor with aplastic anemia. CDR3 residues: CASSLVGGQETQYF. The CDR3 DNA reads as TGTGCCAGCAGCTTAGTCGGGGGGCAAGAGACCCAGTACTTC.